This T cell receptor beta chain was identified during a study of blood T cell repertoires in COVID-19. In the study overall: COVID-19 samples, acute and convalescent, were from the United States, Italy and Spain. T cells, B-cell-depleted T cells, or PBMCs provided the cDNA or gDNA that served as material.

In the original processing: Using reference gene primer amplification, nucleated cell counts were estimated. The data were produced by immunoSEQ multiplex PCR, yet TCRdb's version contains in-frame clones alone and is incomplete. D and trimming come from the DNA, and the V and J calls and clone size come from that table. The table has some 200,000 clones, 87% seen once. This clone was recorded only once. V was clipped by 5 bases and J by 5 bases; unmatched bases: 11. The V gene's germline CDR1 is SGHAT and CDR2 FQDESV (reference sequence). The CDR3 consists of 15 residues. The chain joins TRBV11-1 to TRBJ1-2; 7 positions match TRBD1. The sequenced sample consisted of peripheral blood. The receptor was derived from a woman younger than 30 who had recovered from COVID-19. The CDR3 sequence: CASSTRQGESYGYTF. The CDR3 DNA reads as TGTGCCAGCAGCACCCGACAGGGAGAAAGTTATGGCTACACCTTC. Drawing the rest from reference TRBV11-1 and TRBJ1-2, the complete variable domain is EAEVAQSPRYKITEKSQAVAFWCDPISGHATLYWYRQILGQGPELLVQFQDESVVDDSQLPKDRFSAERLKGVDSTLKIQPAELGDSAMYLCASSTRQGESYGYTFGSGTRLTVV.